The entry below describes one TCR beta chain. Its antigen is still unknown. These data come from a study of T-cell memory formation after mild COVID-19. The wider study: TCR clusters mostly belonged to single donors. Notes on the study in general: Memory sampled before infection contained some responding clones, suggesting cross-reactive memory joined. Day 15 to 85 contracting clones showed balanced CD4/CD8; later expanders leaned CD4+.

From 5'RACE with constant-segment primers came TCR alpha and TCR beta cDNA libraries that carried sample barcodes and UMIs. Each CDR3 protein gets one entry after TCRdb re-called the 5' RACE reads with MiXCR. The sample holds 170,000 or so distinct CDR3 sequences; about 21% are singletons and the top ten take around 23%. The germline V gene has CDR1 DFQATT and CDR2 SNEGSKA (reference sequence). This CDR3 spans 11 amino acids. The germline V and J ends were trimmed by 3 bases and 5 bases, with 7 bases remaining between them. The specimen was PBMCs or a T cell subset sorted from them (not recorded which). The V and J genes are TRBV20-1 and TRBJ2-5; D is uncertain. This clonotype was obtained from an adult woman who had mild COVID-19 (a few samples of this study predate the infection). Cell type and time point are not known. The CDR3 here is CSASSGETQYF. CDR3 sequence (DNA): TGCAGTGCTAGCTCGGGTGAGACCCAGTACTTC.